The entry below describes one T cell receptor beta chain. This clonotype has more than one count but fewer than ten. It lacks a known antigen. No qualities accompany the bases; no much larger clone lies one base away. This entry is derived from a study of T cell repertoires in cytomegalovirus infection (dated by TCRdb to between 2019 and 2020). With regard to the full study: Peptide stimulations targeted recently identified HLA-C-restricted CMV epitopes, whose presentation resists viral immunomodulation, together with well-studied HLA-B-restricted epitopes. Donor HLA type was relevant to the analysis, as public TCR beta signatures indicated carriage of CMV infection together with the matching HLA type. General study outcomes and caveats: The ex vivo response was dominated by HLA-C-restricted CMV-specific TCR beta clonotypes, and the single most frequent clonotype in two of eight donors was supplied by these HLA-C-restricted clonotypes. Cumulative frequency of public TCR beta family members discriminated carriers of CMV infection plus the relevant HLA type in this cohort and an independent 352-donor cohort.

The sample's treatment or condition label is to be understood as: in vitro stimulation with specific CMV peptide epitopes to enrich CMV-specific T cells. The sequencer listed for this sample is Illumina HiSeq 1500. TCRdb reran the public reads through fastp at Q25 and MiXCR, keeping productive beta chains. When rows share a CDR3 protein, they turn into one entry using the most common DNA and genes. The sample yields about 890,000 distinct CDR3 sequences; about a third were counted once. The top ten constitute roughly 13% of the sample. The germline ends are 17 bases apart after V is trimmed by 5 bases and J by 3 bases. Including the terminal cysteine and phenylalanine, the CDR3 comprises 16 residues. Only the CDR3 part of the read is kept: 48 bases, read in frame from the first base. Via the germline V gene, CDR1 is MDHEN and CDR2 SYDVKM.

Sequenced material: cultured CD8+ T cells from PBMCs, taken from culture after CMV antigen stimulation. This chain joins TRBV28 to TRBJ2-1; TRBD2 is a possible D gene, resting on 5 matching bases. This TCR derives from a human donor in good health (CMV status not recorded). Some clones in this sample may be carry-over from other donors' samples. The DNA is as follows: TGTGCCAGCAGTCCCTCCACCCGCGGGTTCTACAATGAGCAGTTCTTC. It is translated as CASSPSTRGFYNEQFF.